Reported below is one T cell receptor beta chain. The antigen remains unidentified. The data stem from a study of OX40 agonist ivuxolimab in advanced cancers. The assay was immunoSEQ multiplex PCR, and TCRdb's table has in-frame clones only and misses some. The sample includes about 36,000 clones, around four fifths of them seen just once. Findings of the study overall: Nonresponders, in some cases, also had low normalized T-cell clonal expansion. Antigen specificity remained undetermined for the expanded peripheral T cells. Within 6 weeks, CD4+ and CD8+ blood T cells expanded clonally at 0.1 to 3.0 mg/kg.

People who had autoimmune disease history or systemic immunosuppression were excluded. The CDR3 is made up of 14 amino acids. Trimming cost V 1 base and J 2 bases, with 7 bases left between them. In germline, CDR1 is SGHNT, CDR2 YENEEA. This receptor was taken from an adult with an advanced solid tumor such as melanoma, head and neck, liver or kidney cancer. The material was CD4+ or CD8+ T cells sorted from blood, obtained in a trial of the OX40 agonist ivuxolimab. The rearrangement joins TRBV11-3 to TRBJ2-3; the D is unclear. In DNA form, the CDR3 reads TGTGCCAGCAGCTTAGTTTACAACACAGATACGCAGTATTTT. It translates to CASSLVYNTDTQYF.